These 19 T cell receptor beta chains were all obtained from the same sample, sequenced in a study of shared clonotypes between healthy human individuals. Generated by immunoSEQ multiplex PCR, the TCRdb table keeps only in-frame clones and is missing some. The table includes about a million clones, 70% to 80% detected once. The specimen sequenced was memory CD4+ T cells from PBMCs. Regarding subset: CD45RA-negative fraction. All receptors come from a young man in good health. Some clones in this sample may be carry-over from other donors' samples.

About this clone itself: Mismatch with germline at one junction end may stem from a read error. V and J are TRBV5-1 and TRBJ2-5; D ambiguous. The CDR3 has 11 amino acids. Germline CDR1 reads SGHRS; CDR2 reads YFSETQ. The CDR3 is CASNLAETQYF. The CDR3 region has the DNA TGCGCCAGCAACTTGGCGGAGACCCAGTACTTC.

V and J are TRBV2 and TRBJ1-2; 9 bases agree with TRBD1. Trimming removed 5 bases from V and 4 bases from J; junction bases left unmatched: 5. Germline V gene lookup returns CDR1 SNHLY and CDR2 FYNNEI. The CDR3 loop spans 14 amino acids. The CDR3 spells CASSPGTGPYGYTF. The CDR3 DNA reads as TGTGCCAGCAGTCCCGGGACAGGGCCCTATGGCTACACCTTC.

The rearrangement uses TRBV6-1 and TRBJ2-7, with D perhaps matching TRBD1 (5 bases). From germline, CDR1 is MNHNS and CDR2 SASEGT. The CDR3 sequence is 12 residues long. With 4 bases removed from V and 4 bases from J, the gap between germline ends came to 8 bases. The CDR3 nucleotides are TGTGCCAGCAGTGCAGGGTTTTACGAGCAGTACTTC. Its translation is CASSAGFYEQYF.

This chain links TRBV18 with TRBJ2-7; tentatively, D is TRBD1 (5 bases). V dropped 3 bases and J dropped 0 bases, with 15 bases sitting between them. The CDR3 spans 16 residues. Germline CDR1 reads KGHSH; CDR2 reads LQKENI. The CDR3 loop is CASSPGPLISSYEQYF. Here the CDR3 DNA reads TGTGCCAGCTCACCGGGGCCCCTTATTAGCTCCTACGAGCAGTACTTC.

This clone has only a few counts. The V gene is TRBV19, the J gene TRBJ1-1, with a tentative D call TRBD1 (6 bases). This CDR3 comprises 14 residues. The V end was cut by 0 bases, the J end by 8 bases, with 13 bases between. CDR1 is LNHDA, CDR2 SQIVND, per germline (reference sequence). CDR3 in amino acids: CASSIDRNTGEAFF. The CDR3 nucleotides are TGTGCCAGTAGTATAGATCGGAACACAGGGGAAGCTTTCTTT.

V gene TRBV7-9 combines with J gene TRBJ2-1, with D hard to call. Trimming took 2 bases from V and 10 from J, leaving 12 bases between them. CDR1 is SEHNR and CDR2 is FQNEAQ in the germline V gene (reference sequence). CDR3 size: 13 residues. The CDR3 DNA is TGTGCCAGCAGCTTAACCTCCAGTGGCGAGCAGTTCTTC. This translates into CASSLTSSGEQFF.

The chain is built from TRBV4-1 and TRBJ1-1; D gene ambiguous. Germline CDR1 and CDR2: MGHRA and YSYEKL. V lost 4 bases and J lost 8, with 11 bases in between. The CDR3 covers 12 residues. Written as DNA, the CDR3 is TGCGCCAGCAGCCGCCCTCTAGGGGAAGCTTTCTTT. Its protein is CASSRPLGEAFF.

The chain has TRBV7-2 and TRBJ2-7; D remains unclear. The CDR3 covers 11 residues. V was cut by 0 bases and J by 12 bases, with 9 bases left in between. Germline V gene lookup returns CDR1 SGHTA and CDR2 FQGNSA. CDR3 nucleotides: TGTGCCAGCAGCTTAGCGGGATTAGGGTACTTC. It is translated as CASSLAGLGYF.

V gene TRBV11-2 combines with J gene TRBJ2-7, with D tentatively TRBD2 (7 bases). The CDR3 has 16 amino acids. Trimming took 0 bases from V and 4 from J, leaving 16 bases between them. Germline V gives CDR1 SGHAT, CDR2 FQNNGV. The CDR3 protein is CASSLDRGGAGYEQYF. The CDR3 DNA is TGTGCCAGCAGCTTAGATAGGGGGGGCGCGGGGTACGAGCAGTACTTC.

This chain joins TRBV27 and TRBJ2-7; D might be TRBD1 (6 bases). The germline gives CDR1 MNHEY, CDR2 SMNVEV (reference sequence). The CDR3 extends over 13 amino acids. V was shortened by 4 bases and J by 6 bases, with 13 bases between the two germline ends. The DNA for the CDR3 is TGTGCCAGCAGTTCCCAGGGGTTCAGCGAGCAGTACTTC. It codes for CASSSQGFSEQYF.

The chain uses TRBV2 and TRBJ1-5, with 7 bases lining up with TRBD1. The CDR3 sequence is 14 residues long. V was clipped by 4 bases and J by 5 bases; unmatched bases: 5. The germline V gene has CDR1 SNHLY and CDR2 FYNNEI. The CDR3 is CASSGQGLDQPQHF. The DNA for the CDR3 is TGTGCCAGCAGTGGACAGGGTCTGGATCAGCCCCAGCATTTT.

In DNA form, the CDR3 reads TGTGCCAGTAGCCACCGTGACAGGGCGGATGGCTACACCTTC. It translates to CASSHRDRADGYTF. The gene calls are TRBV19 and TRBJ1-2; 7 bases agree with TRBD1. Germline V lookup: CDR1 LNHDA, CDR2 SQIVND (reference sequence). This CDR3 is built from 14 residues. Trimming took 6 bases from V and 6 from J; bases not matched to a gene: 10.

The rearrangement joins TRBV6-5 to TRBJ2-3, with 11 bases that match TRBD2. This CDR3 comprises 15 residues. The trim removed 7 bases at V and 3 bases at J, leaving 6 bases unmatched. Germline assignment: CDR1 MNHEY and CDR2 SVGAGI. CDR3 DNA: TGTGCCAGCACCGTTCTAGCGGGAGGAACAGATACGCAGTATTTT. Amino acid sequence: CASTVLAGGTDTQYF.

V gene TRBV4-2 combines with J gene TRBJ1-2; tentatively, D is TRBD1 (5 bases). The CDR3 has 14 amino acids. The V gene lost 5 bases and the J gene lost 4 bases, with 14 bases spanning the gap. The germline gives CDR1 LGHNA, CDR2 YNFKEQ. This chain's CDR3 is CASSDPGDPYGYTF. The CDR3, as DNA: TGTGCCAGCAGCGATCCGGGGGACCCCTATGGCTACACCTTC.

This clone turned up a few times. The V gene is TRBV7-2, the J gene TRBJ1-5; D possibly corresponds to TRBD1 (5 bases). This CDR3 is 14 amino acids long. The V end was cut by 3 bases, the J end by 5 bases, with 11 bases between. Germline V CDR1 and CDR2: SGHTA, FQGNSA. The CDR3 loop is CASSFGSGYQPQHF. DNA for the CDR3: TGTGCCAGCAGCTTCGGGTCAGGGTATCAGCCCCAGCATTTT.

This sequence joins TRBV18 and TRBJ2-3; D is possibly TRBD2 (6 bases). The length of the CDR3 is 16 residues. Germline V gene data show CDR1 as KGHSH and CDR2 as LQKENI. V lost 1 base and J 0 bases, leaving 11 bases between the germline ends. This CDR3 reads CASSPRRERSTDTQYF. The CDR3, as DNA: TGTGCCAGCTCACCACGACGGGAGAGGAGCACAGATACGCAGTATTTT.

The chain recombines TRBV28 with TRBJ2-7; perhaps D is TRBD1 or TRBD2 (5 bases each). Deletions cut 2 bases from V and 7 bases from J, with 18 bases between. The CDR3 loop spans 15 amino acids. The germline V gene encodes CDR1 MDHEN and CDR2 SYDVKM. CDR3 residues: CASSLTPGPKAEQYF. For the CDR3, the DNA is TGTGCCAGCAGTTTAACCCCGGGACCAAAGGCGGAGCAGTACTTC.

The rearrangement uses TRBV5-4 and TRBJ1-1, with TRBD1 matching over 7 bases. The CDR3 covers 14 residues. Germline V gene data show CDR1 as SGHNT and CDR2 as YYREEE (reference sequence). The V gene end was trimmed by 2 bases and the J gene end by 3 bases; junction bases not matched to a gene: 4. CDR3 in DNA: TGTGCCAGCAGCTTAATCAGGGGGGACACTGAAGCTTTCTTT. Translated: CASSLIRGDTEAFF.

The chain uses TRBV10-3 and TRBJ2-7, with 11 bases identical to TRBD1. Germline assignment: CDR1 ENHRY and CDR2 SYGVKD. The CDR3 sequence is 15 residues long. After removal of 6 bases from V and 1 base from J, the junction contained 5 bases not matched to a gene. The CDR3 reads CAIRGQGAASYEQYF. Written as DNA, the CDR3 is TGTGCCATCAGAGGACAGGGGGCGGCTTCCTACGAGCAGTACTTC.